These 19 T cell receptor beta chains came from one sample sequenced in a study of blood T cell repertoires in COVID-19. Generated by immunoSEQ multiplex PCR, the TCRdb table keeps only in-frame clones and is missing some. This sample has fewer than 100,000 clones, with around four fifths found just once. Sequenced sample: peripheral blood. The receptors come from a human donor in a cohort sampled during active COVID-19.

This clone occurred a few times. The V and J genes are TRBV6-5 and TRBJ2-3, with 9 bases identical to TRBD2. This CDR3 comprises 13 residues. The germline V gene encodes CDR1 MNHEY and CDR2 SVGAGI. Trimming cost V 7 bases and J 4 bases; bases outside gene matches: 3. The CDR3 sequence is CASTTSGSDTQYF. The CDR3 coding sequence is TGTGCCAGCACCACTAGCGGGTCAGATACGCAGTATTTT.

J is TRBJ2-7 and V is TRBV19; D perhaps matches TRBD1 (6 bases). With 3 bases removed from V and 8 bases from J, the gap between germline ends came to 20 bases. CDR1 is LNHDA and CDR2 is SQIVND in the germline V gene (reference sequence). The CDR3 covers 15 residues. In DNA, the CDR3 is TGTGCCAGTAGTATTGTTCCCCCCCGCGGACAGCAGCAGTACTTC. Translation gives CASSIVPPRGQQQYF.

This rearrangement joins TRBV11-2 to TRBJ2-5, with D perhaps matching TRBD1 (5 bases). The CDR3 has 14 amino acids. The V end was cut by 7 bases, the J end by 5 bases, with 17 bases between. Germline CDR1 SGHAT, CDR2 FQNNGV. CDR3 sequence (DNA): TGTGCCAGCAAAGGAGAACAGGAACCGGAGACCCAGTACTTC. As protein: CASKGEQEPETQYF.

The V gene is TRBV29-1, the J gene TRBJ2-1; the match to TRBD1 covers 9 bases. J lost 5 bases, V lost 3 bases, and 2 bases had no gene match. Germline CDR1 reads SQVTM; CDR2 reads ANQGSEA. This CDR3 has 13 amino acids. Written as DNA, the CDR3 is TGCAGCGTTGAGAGGGACAGGGACAATGAGCAGTTCTTC. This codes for CSVERDRDNEQFF.

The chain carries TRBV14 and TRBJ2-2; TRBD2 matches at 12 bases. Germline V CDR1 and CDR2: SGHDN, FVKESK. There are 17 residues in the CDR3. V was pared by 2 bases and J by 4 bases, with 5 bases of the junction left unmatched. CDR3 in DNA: TGTGCCAGCAGCCAAAGACTAGCGGGGGACGGCACCGGGGAGCTGTTTTTT. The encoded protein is CASSQRLAGDGTGELFF.

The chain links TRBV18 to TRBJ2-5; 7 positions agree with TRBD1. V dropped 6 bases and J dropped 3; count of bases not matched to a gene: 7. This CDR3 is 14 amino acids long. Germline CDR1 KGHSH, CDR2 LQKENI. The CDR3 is CASSPGTVEETQYF. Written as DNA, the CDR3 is TGTGCCAGCTCGCCCGGGACAGTAGAAGAGACCCAGTACTTC.

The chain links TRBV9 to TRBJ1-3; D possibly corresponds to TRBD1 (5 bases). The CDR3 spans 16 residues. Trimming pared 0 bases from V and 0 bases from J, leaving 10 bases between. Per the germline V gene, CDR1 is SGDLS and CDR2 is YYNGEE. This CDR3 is CASSVGAGLSGNTIYF. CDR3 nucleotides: TGTGCCAGCAGCGTAGGTGCGGGACTCTCTGGAAACACCATATATTTT. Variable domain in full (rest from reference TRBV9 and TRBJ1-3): DSGVTQTPKHLITATGQRVTLRCSPRSGDLSVYWYQQSLDQGLQFLIQYYNGEERAKGNILERFSAQQFPDLHSELNLSSLELGDSALYFCASSVGAGLSGNTIYFGEGSWLTVV.

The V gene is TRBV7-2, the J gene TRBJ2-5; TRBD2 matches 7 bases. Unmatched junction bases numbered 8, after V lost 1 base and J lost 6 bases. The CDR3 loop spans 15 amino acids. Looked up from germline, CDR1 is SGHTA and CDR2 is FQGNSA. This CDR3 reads CASSLGVGGWKTQYF. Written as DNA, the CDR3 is TGTGCCAGCAGCTTAGGTGTGGGGGGGTGGAAGACCCAGTACTTC.

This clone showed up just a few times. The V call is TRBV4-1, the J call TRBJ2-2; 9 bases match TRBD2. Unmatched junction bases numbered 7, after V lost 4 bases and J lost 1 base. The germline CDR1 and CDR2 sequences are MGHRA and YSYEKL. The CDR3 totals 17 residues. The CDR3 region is CASSPYTSGRNTGELFF. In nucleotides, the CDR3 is TGCGCCAGCAGCCCCTATACTAGCGGGCGGAACACCGGGGAGCTGTTTTTT.

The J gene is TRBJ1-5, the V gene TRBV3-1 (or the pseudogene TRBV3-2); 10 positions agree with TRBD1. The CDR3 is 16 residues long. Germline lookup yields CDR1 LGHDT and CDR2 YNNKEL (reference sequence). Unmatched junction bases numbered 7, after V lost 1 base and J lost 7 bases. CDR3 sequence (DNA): TGTGCCAGCAGCCAAGCGGGACAGGGGCACCGCCAGCCCCAGCATTTT. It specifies CASSQAGQGHRQPQHF.

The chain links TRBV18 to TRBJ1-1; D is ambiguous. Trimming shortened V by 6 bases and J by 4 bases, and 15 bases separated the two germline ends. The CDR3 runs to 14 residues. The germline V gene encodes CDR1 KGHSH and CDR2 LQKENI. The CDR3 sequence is CASSPDSRRTEAFF. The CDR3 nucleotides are TGTGCCAGCTCTCCGGACTCCAGGCGCACTGAAGCTTTCTTT.

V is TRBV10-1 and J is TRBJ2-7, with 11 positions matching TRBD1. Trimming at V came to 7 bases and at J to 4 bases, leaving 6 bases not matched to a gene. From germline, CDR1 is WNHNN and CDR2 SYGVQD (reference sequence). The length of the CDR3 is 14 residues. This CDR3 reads CASKRDRGSYEQYF. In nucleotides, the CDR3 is TGCGCCAGCAAACGGGACAGGGGGTCTTACGAGCAGTACTTC.

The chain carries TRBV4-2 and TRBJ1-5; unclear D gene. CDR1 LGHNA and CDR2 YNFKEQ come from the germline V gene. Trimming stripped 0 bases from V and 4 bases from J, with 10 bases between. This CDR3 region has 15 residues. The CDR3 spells CASSQDQRENQPQHF. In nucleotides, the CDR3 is TGTGCCAGCAGCCAAGATCAGCGGGAGAATCAGCCCCAGCATTTT.

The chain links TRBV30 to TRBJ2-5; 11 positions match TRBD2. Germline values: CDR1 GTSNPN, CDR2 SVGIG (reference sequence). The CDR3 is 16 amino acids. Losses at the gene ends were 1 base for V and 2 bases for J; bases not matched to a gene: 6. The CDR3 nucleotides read TGTGCCTGGAGTGCGCCTCGGACTAGCGGGCAAGAGACCCAGTACTTC. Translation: CAWSAPRTSGQETQYF.

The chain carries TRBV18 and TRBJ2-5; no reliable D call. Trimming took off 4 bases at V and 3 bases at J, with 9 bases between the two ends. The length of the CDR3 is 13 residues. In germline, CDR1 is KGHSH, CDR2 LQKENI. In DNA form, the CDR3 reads TGTGCCAGCTCACGGTCTCAGGAAGAGACCCAGTACTTC. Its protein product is CASSRSQEETQYF.

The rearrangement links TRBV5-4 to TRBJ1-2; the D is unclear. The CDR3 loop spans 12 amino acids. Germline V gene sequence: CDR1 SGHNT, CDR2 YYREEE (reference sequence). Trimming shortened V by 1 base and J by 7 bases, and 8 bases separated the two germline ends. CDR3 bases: TGTGCCAGCAGCTTGTTATCCTCTGGCTACACCTTC. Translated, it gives CASSLLSSGYTF.

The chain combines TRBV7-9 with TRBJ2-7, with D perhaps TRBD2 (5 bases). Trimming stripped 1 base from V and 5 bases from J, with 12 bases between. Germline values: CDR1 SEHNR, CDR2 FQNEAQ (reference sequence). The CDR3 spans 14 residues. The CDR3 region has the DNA TGTGCCAGCAGCTTAGTCGGGGAAGGAGACGAGCAGTACTTC. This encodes CASSLVGEGDEQYF.

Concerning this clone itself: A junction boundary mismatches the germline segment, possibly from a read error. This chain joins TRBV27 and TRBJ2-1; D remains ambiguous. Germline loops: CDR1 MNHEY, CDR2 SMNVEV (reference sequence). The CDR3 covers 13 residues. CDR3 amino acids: CASSLVSHNEQFF. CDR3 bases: TGTGCCAGCAGTTTAGTCTCCCACAATGAGCAGTTCTTC.

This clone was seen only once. CDR3 nucleotides: TGTGCCAGCGCTAGCGACACAGGAAACATTCAGTACTTC. As protein: CASASDTGNIQYF. This chain joins TRBV6-4 and TRBJ2-4; D might be TRBD2 (6 bases). The CDR3 extends over 13 amino acids. Germline V CDR1 and CDR2: MRHNA, SNTAGT. The ends were cut back, 8 bases at V and 6 bases at J, with 14 bases in the middle.